Shown below are 21 T cell receptor beta chains from a single sample sequenced in a study of technical replicates of blood from a handful of donors. The data were produced by immunoSEQ multiplex PCR, yet TCRdb's version contains in-frame clones alone and is incomplete. The table includes some 66,000 clones, approximately 90% detected once. Specimen: PBMCs. These receptors were collected from a human donor in good health. Some clones in this sample may be carry-over from other donors' samples.

On this clone: One end of the junction is discordant with germline, which a read error may explain. The chain has TRBV27 and TRBJ1-2, with 7 bases fitting TRBD1. This CDR3 spans 14 amino acids. CDR1 MNHEY and CDR2 SMNVEV come from the germline V gene (reference sequence). This chain's CDR3 is CASSLSGIGTASVF. The CDR3 bases are TGTGCCAGCAGTTTATCGGGGATCGGGACAGCTAGCGTCTTC.

This chain links TRBV19 with TRBJ2-7; tentatively, D is TRBD1 (6 bases). The CDR3 has 15 amino acids. The germline CDR1 and CDR2 sequences are LNHDA and SQIVND (reference sequence). The germline V and J ends were trimmed by 1 base and 3 bases, with 13 bases remaining between them. CDR3 nucleotides: TGTGCCAGTAGTATAGCTACGGGACACTTCTACGAGCAGTACTTC. It codes for CASSIATGHFYEQYF.

CDR3 nucleotides: TGTGCCAGCAGTGTATCTATGAGTGACACCGGGGAGCTGTTTTTT. Translation gives CASSVSMSDTGELFF. The genes are TRBV6-1 and TRBJ2-2; D is ambiguous. The CDR3 length is 15 residues. Germline assignment: CDR1 MNHNS and CDR2 SASEGT. Trimming shortened V by 4 bases and J by 3 bases, and 12 bases separated the two germline ends.

The chain employs TRBV6-6 and TRBJ2-7; 8 positions match TRBD1. Trimming cost V 7 bases and J 4 bases; bases outside gene matches: 9. Per the germline V gene, CDR1 is MNHNY and CDR2 is SVGAGI (reference sequence). CDR3 length: 14 amino acids. CDR3 bases: TGTGCCAGCAAACTGGACAGGGTGGTTTACGAGCAGTACTTC. Amino acid sequence: CASKLDRVVYEQYF.

This chain connects TRBV2 to TRBJ1-1, with 9 bases identical to TRBD1. The ends lost 6 bases at V and 4 bases at J; junction bases unmatched: 9. The CDR3 contains 15 residues. Germline V gives CDR1 SNHLY, CDR2 FYNNEI. CDR3 sequence: CASSLEPGQGTEAFF. The CDR3 region has the DNA TGTGCCAGCAGCCTTGAACCGGGACAGGGCACTGAAGCTTTCTTT.

The V call is TRBV29-1, the J call TRBJ2-2, with 8 bases that match TRBD1. CDR1 and CDR2 from the germline V gene are SQVTM and ANQGSEA. This CDR3 is built from 11 residues. V lost 7 bases, J lost 7 bases, and 2 bases stayed unmatched. In DNA form, the CDR3 reads TGCAGCGGACAGGGGTTCGGGGAGCTGTTTTTT. This sequence encodes CSGQGFGELFF.

V and J are TRBV19 and TRBJ1-4; D is unresolved. Germline-derived CDR1 and CDR2 are LNHDA and SQIVND (reference sequence). V dropped 8 bases and J dropped 7 bases, with 8 bases sitting between them. This CDR3 has 11 residues. For the CDR3, the DNA is TGTGCCAGTTTCGGCGGTGAAAAACTGTTTTTT. Amino acids: CASFGGEKLFF.

The chain joins TRBV6-6 to TRBJ1-2, with D tentatively TRBD1 (6 bases). CDR1 MNHNY and CDR2 SVGAGI come from the germline V gene (reference sequence). Trimming stripped 4 bases from V and 7 bases from J, with 16 bases between. This CDR3 comprises 14 residues. The CDR3 loop is CASSLWGPLGGYTF. DNA of the CDR3: TGTGCCAGCAGTTTATGGGGGCCCTTGGGTGGCTACACCTTC.

The V call is TRBV4-1, the J call TRBJ1-4; D is unresolved. V lost 0 bases and J lost 0, with 8 bases in between. Looked up from germline, CDR1 is MGHRA and CDR2 is YSYEKL. CDR3 length: 16 residues. CDR3 protein: CASSQDFPTTNEKLFF. CDR3 nucleotide sequence: TGCGCCAGCAGCCAAGATTTCCCAACAACTAATGAAAAACTGTTTTTT.

V and J are TRBV5-3 and TRBJ1-1; 11 nucleotides line up with TRBD1. TRBV5-3 falls under the ORF class, with uncertain function. The CDR3 consists of 17 residues. V lost 4 bases and J lost 1; bases outside the gene matches: 9. For the CDR3, the DNA is TGTGCCAGAAGCCCTTGTTTGGACAGGGGGCCGAACACTGAAGCTTTCTTT. It translates to CARSPCLDRGPNTEAFF.

This clone was seen once. The chain couples TRBV27 to TRBJ1-6; 7 bases are shared with TRBD1. This CDR3 comprises 14 residues. With V trimmed by 3 bases and J by 8 bases, 4 bases remained unmatched. The germline V gene encodes CDR1 MNHEY and CDR2 SMNVEV (reference sequence). The CDR3 sequence: CASSFTGVHSPLHF. As DNA, the CDR3 is TGTGCCAGCAGTTTCACAGGGGTACATTCACCCCTCCACTTT.

J is TRBJ2-3 and V is TRBV19; 8 nucleotides align to TRBD2. The CDR3 length is 17 residues. Germline V CDR1 and CDR2: LNHDA, SQIVND (reference sequence). V shed 8 bases and J 6 bases; nucleotides not matched to a gene: 19. The CDR3 coding sequence is TGTGCCAGTGGAGACATGTCAGCGGGGGCCCTACCGGATACGCAGTATTTT. Protein sequence: CASGDMSAGALPDTQYF.

The genes are TRBV6-5 and TRBJ1-2, with D possibly TRBD1 on 6 matching bases. Germline lookup yields CDR1 MNHEY and CDR2 SVGAGI. V was trimmed by 6 bases and J by 3 bases, leaving 11 bases between them. This CDR3 is built from 13 residues. CDR3: CASRPGHYYGYTF. In DNA, the CDR3 is TGTGCCAGCAGACCGGGACACTACTATGGCTACACCTTC.

The gene calls are TRBV5-1 and TRBJ1-6; 7 nucleotides align to TRBD1. The CDR3 extends over 15 amino acids. CDR1 SGHRS and CDR2 YFSETQ come from the germline V gene. The junction had 4 bases not matched to a gene; V was cut back by 6 bases and J by 1 base. The CDR3 DNA reads as TGCGCCAGCACCTCAGGGGGGTCCTATAATTCACCCCTCCACTTT. Its translation is CASTSGGSYNSPLHF.

The chain links TRBV2 to TRBJ1-1; possibly TRBD1 for D (6 bases). The CDR3 is made up of 14 amino acids. Germline V CDR1 and CDR2: SNHLY, FYNNEI. V gave up 5 bases and J gave up 0 bases, with 10 bases separating them. CDR3 amino acids: CASSSQGLNTEAFF. Written as DNA, the CDR3 is TGTGCCAGCAGTTCACAGGGATTGAACACTGAAGCTTTCTTT. Full variable domain (missing parts from reference TRBV2 and TRBJ1-1): EPEVTQTPSHQVTQMGQEVILRCVPISNHLYFYWYRQILGQKVEFLVSFYNNEISEKSEIFDDQFSVERPDGSNFTLKIRSTKLEDSAMYFCASSSQGLNTEAFFGQGTRLTVV.

This chain connects TRBV6-1 to TRBJ1-3; no clear D. V was clipped by 4 bases and J by 1 base, with 11 bases between them. The CDR3 is 15 amino acids. Per germline, CDR1 MNHNS and CDR2 SASEGT. CDR3 loop: CASSVKGESGNTIYF. The CDR3 DNA reads as TGTGCCAGCAGTGTGAAAGGAGAGTCTGGAAACACCATATATTTT.

V usage is TRBV5-6 and J usage is TRBJ1-1, with D unresolved. CDR1 and CDR2 (germline): SGHDT, YYEEEE. Trimming pared 5 bases from V and 1 base from J, leaving 9 bases between. The length of the CDR3 is 13 residues. This CDR3 reads CASSRQSNTEAFF. The DNA for the CDR3 is TGTGCCAGCAGTAGACAATCGAACACTGAAGCTTTCTTT.

This sequence joins TRBV5-1 and TRBJ2-7; TRBD2 matches at 9 bases. The CDR3 consists of 15 residues. Germline CDR1 SGHRS, CDR2 YFSETQ. Germline trimming cut 5 bases from V and 2 bases from J; bases unmatched to any gene: 8. The CDR3 region has the DNA TGCGCCAGCAGGAGGCTAGCGGGAACCGCCTACGAGCAGTACTTC. Translated, it gives CASRRLAGTAYEQYF.

J is TRBJ2-5 and V is TRBV23-1, with TRBD1 matching 9 bases. TRBV23-1 is filed as an ORF, its function uncertain. The CDR3 loop spans 16 amino acids. Unmatched junction bases numbered 4, after V lost 1 base and J lost 1 base. The CDR3 DNA follows: TGCGCCAGCAGTCAATTCCAGGACAGGGGCCAAGAGACCCAGTACTTC. This codes for CASSQFQDRGQETQYF.

The chain uses TRBV19 and TRBJ2-7, with D possibly TRBD2 on 6 matching bases. The CDR3 sequence is 14 residues long. Trimming removed 4 bases at V and 0 bases at J, with 10 bases between. The germline V gene has CDR1 LNHDA and CDR2 SQIVND (reference sequence). The CDR3 nucleotides are TGTGCCAGTAGTAACGGGGGAAGCTCCTACGAGCAGTACTTC. It is translated as CASSNGGSSYEQYF. The full variable domain, rest sourced from reference TRBV19 and TRBJ2-7, is DGGITQSPKYLFRKEGQNVTLSCEQNLNHDAMYWYRQDPGQGLRLIYYSQIVNDFQKGDIAEGYSVSREKKESFPLTVTSAQKNPTAFYLCASSNGGSSYEQYFGPGTRLTVT.

This clone was recorded a few times. A junction boundary mismatches the germline segment, possibly from a read error. The chain uses TRBV7-6 and TRBJ2-7; 11 bases agree with TRBD1. Looked up from germline, CDR1 is SGHVS and CDR2 is FNYEAQ. CDR3 length: 18 amino acids. The CDR3 loop reads CASSLAEDRGQPTDEQYF. The CDR3 DNA sequence: TGTGCCAGCAGCCTAGCCGAGGACAGGGGGCAGCCCACGGACGAGCAGTACTTC.